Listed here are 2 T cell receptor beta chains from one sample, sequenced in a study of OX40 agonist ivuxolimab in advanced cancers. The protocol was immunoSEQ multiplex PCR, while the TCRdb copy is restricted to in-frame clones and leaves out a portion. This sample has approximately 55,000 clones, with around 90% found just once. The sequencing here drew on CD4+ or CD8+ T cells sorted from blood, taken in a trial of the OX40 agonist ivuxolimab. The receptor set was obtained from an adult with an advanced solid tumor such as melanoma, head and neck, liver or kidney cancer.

Here the CDR3 reads CASSPGPTGELFF. As DNA, the CDR3 is TGTGCCAGCAGCCCGGGACCGACCGGGGAGCTGTTTTTT. The genes are TRBV7-8 and TRBJ2-2, with D perhaps matching TRBD1 or TRBD2 (5 bases each). Per germline, CDR1 SGHVS and CDR2 FQNEAQ. V dropped 5 bases and J dropped 5 bases, with 9 bases sitting between them. This CDR3 is built from 13 residues.

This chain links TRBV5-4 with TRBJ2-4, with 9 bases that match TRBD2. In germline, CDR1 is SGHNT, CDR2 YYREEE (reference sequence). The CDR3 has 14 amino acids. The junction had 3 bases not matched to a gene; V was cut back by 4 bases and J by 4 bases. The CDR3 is CASSEGLAKNIQYF. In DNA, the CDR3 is TGTGCCAGCAGCGAGGGACTAGCAAAAAACATTCAGTACTTC.